Listed below are T cell receptor beta chains from one sample, sequenced in a study of monozygotic twins with cystic fibrosis. Here immunoSEQ multiplex PCR was the method, and the copy in TCRdb shows in-frame clones only, minus some. The sample lists 8,000 to 10,000 clones, approximately 90% occurring once. Sequenced sample: blood. These receptors were collected from a boy between 2 and 15 years old with cystic fibrosis. CDR3s include the opening cysteine and the closing phenylalanine or tryptophan. The D gene is left open where the match is weak. Clone size is given for some rows only: seen once, a few or many times, or a class if the clone is expanded.

v_call,d_call,j_call,clone_size,cdr3_nt,cdr3_aa
TRBV11-3,-,TRBJ1-6,-,TGTGCCAGCAGCTTTCGTAATTCACCCCTCCACTTT,CASSFRNSPLHF
TRBV5-6,-,TRBJ2-7,-,TGTGCCAGCAGGCAGGGGACCTACGAGCAGTACTTC,CASRQGTYEQYF
TRBV6-4,-,TRBJ1-2,-,TGTGCCAGCAGTGAGAAAGGTAACTATTATGGCTACACCTTC,CASSEKGNYYGYTF
TRBV13,-,TRBJ1-2,-,TGTGCCAGCAGCTTACAAGGGGCGGCTAACTATGGCTACACCTTC,CASSLQGAANYGYTF
TRBV5-1,-,TRBJ1-1,once,TGCGCCAGCAGCTTGGTGGAGTCTAGCCTTGAAGCTTTCTTT,CASSLVESSLEAFF
TRBV19,-,TRBJ1-5,-,TGTGCCAGTAGTACCACAGGGTCAGGCAATCAGCCCCAGCATTTT,CASSTTGSGNQPQHF
TRBV5-1,-,TRBJ1-4,-,TGCGCCAGCAGCCCCGCCCAGGCAACTAATGAAAAACTGTTTTTT,CASSPAQATNEKLFF
TRBV7-9,TRBD2,TRBJ2-4,once,TGTGCCAGCAGCCCGGGTGCGGGGGGGGTTAGGGACATTCAGTACTTC,CASSPGAGGVRDIQYF
TRBV5-1,-,TRBJ2-2,few,TGCGCCAGCACGGGACTCACGAACACCGGGGAGCTGTTTTTT,CASTGLTNTGELFF
TRBV5-6,TRBD1,TRBJ1-2,-,TGTGCCAGCAGCGGGGATACAGGGGGCGCGGGCTACACCTTC,CASSGDTGGAGYTF
TRBV7-2,TRBD1,TRBJ2-5,-,TGTGCCAGCAGCCCGGACAGGGGATCAGAGACCCAGTACTTC,CASSPDRGSETQYF
TRBV7-2,-,TRBJ2-1,-,TGTGCCAGCATCACCGGGACTGGCTACAATGAGCAGTTCTTC,CASITGTGYNEQFF
TRBV7-8,TRBD1,TRBJ1-1,few,TGTGCCAGCAGCACCAAGTCCCTCGGGACAGGGTTCATGAACACTGAAGCTTTCTTT,CASSTKSLGTGFMNTEAFF
TRBV2,TRBD2,TRBJ2-3,-,TGTGCCAGCAGTGATTCCGGAAGCGGGGGTGATTCTAGCACAGATACGCAGTATTTT,CASSDSGSGGDSSTDTQYF
TRBV5-1,-,TRBJ2-2,-,TGCGCCAGCAGCCCACTCGTCTTGGCGAACACCGGGGAGCTGTTTTTT,CASSPLVLANTGELFF
TRBV5-4,-,TRBJ2-2,-,TGTGCCAGCTCTCAAGATTGGAACACCGGGGAGCTGTTTTTT,CASSQDWNTGELFF
TRBV9,TRBD2,TRBJ2-3,-,TGTGCCAGCAGCGTAGGGCCTAGCGGGGGCACAGATACGCAGTATTTT,CASSVGPSGGTDTQYF
TRBV5-1,-,TRBJ2-1,once,TGCGCCAGCAGCTTGGGGCCCGCAGGGATAAACAATGAGCAGTTCTTC,CASSLGPAGINNEQFF
TRBV27,TRBD1,TRBJ1-1,few,TGTGCCAGCAGTCTTCAGACAGGGGCGAACACTGAAGCTTTCTTT,CASSLQTGANTEAFF
TRBV6-5,-,TRBJ1-1,-,TGTGCCAGCAGTTACGGCACTGAAGCTTTCTTT,CASSYGTEAFF
TRBV14,-,TRBJ2-5,-,TGTGCCAGCAGCCAATTCTTGCTGGCGGGGGCGATCCAAGAGACCCAGTACTTC,CASSQFLLAGAIQETQYF
TRBV7-9,-,TRBJ2-3,-,TGTGCCAGCAGCCCGCAGGGGGATACGCAGTATTTT,CASSPQGDTQYF
TRBV30,-,TRBJ2-1,-,TGTGCCTGGATCGGACAAGGTTCCTACAATGAGCAGTTCTTC,CAWIGQGSYNEQFF
TRBV12-5,TRBD1,TRBJ1-2,-,TGTGCTAGTGGTTTGGGGTCACAGGGGGTAACCTATGGCTACACCTTC,CASGLGSQGVTYGYTF
TRBV15,-,TRBJ1-5,-,TGTGCCACCAGCAGATCCAGAGGGACCGTTGGTCAGCCCCAGCATTTT,CATSRSRGTVGQPQHF
TRBV14,TRBD1,TRBJ2-3,once,TGTGCCAGCAGCCGATACAACACCGGGACAGCCTACACAGATACGCAGTATTTT,CASSRYNTGTAYTDTQYF
TRBV5-1,-,TRBJ1-1,-,TGCGCCAGCAAGGGGTCAGAATCGAACACTGAAGCTTTCTTT,CASKGSESNTEAFF
TRBV18,-,TRBJ1-4,-,TGTGCCAGCTCGTCCAGACTTAATGAAAAACTGTTTTTT,CASSSRLNEKLFF
TRBV5-5,TRBD2,TRBJ2-2,-,TGTGCCAGCTACGGGGGGGCCAGTTCTGTCACCGGGGAGCTGTTTTTT,CASYGGASSVTGELFF
TRBV6-5,-,TRBJ1-2,-,TGTGCCAGCAGTTATTTCCGGACGGCAAACTATGGCTACACCTTC,CASSYFRTANYGYTF
TRBV10-3,TRBD1,TRBJ2-7,-,TGTGCCATCAGTGGGGGAACAGGGGTGGCCTACGAGCAGTACTTC,CAISGGTGVAYEQYF
TRBV6-6,TRBD2,TRBJ2-5,-,TGTGCCAGCAGTCCCCAAGGACTAGGAGAGACCCAGTACTTC,CASSPQGLGETQYF
TRBV9,-,TRBJ2-5,-,TGTGCCAGCAGCGTTTGGGACTCCTTACAAGAGACCCAGTACTTC,CASSVWDSLQETQYF
TRBV29-1,-,TRBJ2-5,-,TGCAGCGTTGAAGATACCCAGCAAGAGACCCAGTACTTC,CSVEDTQQETQYF
TRBV5-1,-,TRBJ2-5,few,TGCGCCAGCTCTGGCCCGCAAGAGACCCAGTACTTC,CASSGPQETQYF
TRBV2,-,TRBJ1-1,few,TGTGCCAGCAGGGTACAGGCCCACACTGAAGCTTTCTTT,CASRVQAHTEAFF
TRBV7-8,TRBD2,TRBJ2-7,-,TGTGCCAGCAGCCCAACCGGGACTAGCGGGGGGGCCCCCTACGAGCAGTACTTC,CASSPTGTSGGAPYEQYF
TRBV7-9,-,TRBJ1-2,-,TGTGCCAGCAGCCCAAGACAGTGGGAGGGCTACACCTTC,CASSPRQWEGYTF
TRBV30,-,TRBJ2-1,-,TGTGCCTGGAGTGTACCCGGGGATGAGCAGTTCTTC,CAWSVPGDEQFF
TRBV6-4,-,TRBJ2-1,-,TGTGCCAGCGCCGAGGCTAGATTCTACAATGAGCAGTTCTTC,CASAEARFYNEQFF
TRBV15,TRBD2,TRBJ2-3,-,TGTGCCACCAGCAAAACCTCGACTAGCCCCACAGATACGCAGTATTTT,CATSKTSTSPTDTQYF
TRBV30,TRBD1,TRBJ1-1,-,TGTGCCTGGAGTGTAGGCGGGACAGTGAACACTGAAGCTTTCTTT,CAWSVGGTVNTEAFF
TRBV7-8,TRBD2,TRBJ2-2,-,TGTGCCAGCAGCGGATTAGCGGGGGACAACGGAAAGCTGTTTTTT,CASSGLAGDNGKLFF
TRBV7-2,-,TRBJ2-1,-,TGTGCCAGCAGCTTAGTGGTCGCGGGGGCGGGTGAGCAGTTCTTC,CASSLVVAGAGEQFF
TRBV2,-,TRBJ2-1,-,TGTGCCAGCAATCAGGGAGACTCCTACAATGAGCAGTTCTTC,CASNQGDSYNEQFF
TRBV5-8,-,TRBJ2-7,-,TGTGCCAGCAGCCTGACGGTCGGGGTAACCGAGTCCTACGAGCAGTACTTC,CASSLTVGVTESYEQYF
TRBV5-6,TRBD1,TRBJ1-2,-,TGTGCCAGCAGCCAGGACAGGGGGCGCGCGAGAGGCTACACCTTC,CASSQDRGRARGYTF
TRBV11-3,TRBD1,TRBJ2-1,-,TGTGCCAGCAGGCCGGGACAGGGGGCAGGGGTGGAGTTCTTC,CASRPGQGAGVEFF